The sequence of this T cell receptor (beta chain) was determined in a study of vaccination effects on CD4 cells after COVID-19. To note about this clone: Its target is unknown.

The repertoire was sequenced with immunoSEQ multiplex PCR; TCRdb's copy has only in-frame clones and lacks some. Here the sample spans 30,000 or so clones, approximately 78% being singletons. Antigen-specific CD4+ T cell clonotypes were called by their expansion after viral peptide-pool culture in ViraFEST. Isolating CD4+ T cells followed around nine days of culture. SARS-CoV-2 infected the person between March and December 2020, as confirmed by PCR. CDR1 and CDR2 from the germline V gene are MNHEY and SVGAGI. This CDR3 region has 13 residues. The V and J ends lost 6 bases and 6 bases, in that order; junction bases with no gene match: 5.

The receptor comes from a human donor who had a prior SARS-CoV-2 infection. V and J are TRBV6-5 and TRBJ2-3; 8 bases are a match to TRBD1. The source was CD4+ T cells from PBMCs cultured with a peptide pool, collected before COVID-19 vaccination. For the CDR3, the DNA is TGTGCCAGCAGAATCCAGGGGGCGGATACGCAGTATTTT. Its protein is CASRIQGADTQYF.